Below, one TCR beta chain is given with its context. As yet, its antigen is unknown. The data are from a study of vaccination and CD4 T cells after COVID-19. Germline V gene lookup returns CDR1 LGHNA and CDR2 YNFKEQ. The CDR3 length is 15 residues. The V gene lost 0 bases and the J gene lost 6 bases, with 15 bases spanning the gap. Cultured CD4+ T-cell DNA underwent Oncomine TCR Beta short-read sequencing. TCRdb independently ran MiXCR on the PCR reads; one entry per CDR3 protein. The sample lists fewer than 16,000 distinct CDR3 sequences; about 53% were seen once. The treatment denotes: 10-day PBMC culture with coronavirus spike peptide pools or control peptides (ViraFEST assay).

The chain employs TRBV4-2 and TRBJ2-7, with D tentatively TRBD1 (6 bases). Sequenced: CD4+ T cells from blood, cultured in vitro. The origin of this receptor is a human donor who had recovered from COVID-19. The CDR3 DNA is TGTGCCAGCAGCCAAGAACTAGGACAGTCCCTCGAGCAGTACTTC. It is translated as CASSQELGQSLEQYF.